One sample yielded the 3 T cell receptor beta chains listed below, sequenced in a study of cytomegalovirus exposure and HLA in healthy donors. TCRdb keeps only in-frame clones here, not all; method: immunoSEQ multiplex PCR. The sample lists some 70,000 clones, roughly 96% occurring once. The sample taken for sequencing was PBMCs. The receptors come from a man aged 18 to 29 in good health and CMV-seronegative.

This CDR3 reads CASSPQISGANVLTF. The CDR3 DNA sequence: TGTGCCAGCAGTCCCCAGATCTCTGGGGCCAACGTCCTGACTTTC. This sequence joins TRBV28 and TRBJ2-6, with unresolved D. Looked up from germline, CDR1 is MDHEN and CDR2 is SYDVKM. The CDR3 totals 15 residues. V lost 5 bases, J lost 0 bases, and 8 bases lay in between.

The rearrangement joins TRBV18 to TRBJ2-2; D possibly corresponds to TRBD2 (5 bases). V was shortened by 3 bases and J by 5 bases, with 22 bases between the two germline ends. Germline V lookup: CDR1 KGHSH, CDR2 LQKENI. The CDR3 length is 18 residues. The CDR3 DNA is TGTGCCAGCTCACCCCGGACGCCTATGGGGAGTAAAACCGGGGAGCTGTTTTTT. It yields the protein CASSPRTPMGSKTGELFF.

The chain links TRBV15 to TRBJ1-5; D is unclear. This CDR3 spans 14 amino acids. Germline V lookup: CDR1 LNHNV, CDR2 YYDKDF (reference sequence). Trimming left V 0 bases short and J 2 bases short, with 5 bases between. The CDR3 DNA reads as TGTGCCACCAGCAGAGATAATGGCAATCAGCCCCAGCATTTT. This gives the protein CATSRDNGNQPQHF.